The 30 T cell receptor beta chains below were found in one sample sequenced in a study of identical twins. TCRdb re-analysed the 5' RACE reads in MiXCR, keeping a single row per CDR3 protein. The data contain 1,800,000 or so distinct CDR3 sequences, about 32% of them singletons. Sequenced material: cord blood. These TCRs come from a newborn girl in good health.

A few counts support this clonotype. The V gene is TRBV7-2, the J gene TRBJ2-3; TRBD2 matches 12 bases. Germline CDR1 SGHTA, CDR2 FQGNSA. Trimming cost V 5 bases and J 3 bases; bases outside gene matches: 6. The CDR3 length is 16 residues. This chain's CDR3 is CASSPRTSGNTDTQYF. The CDR3 DNA reads TGTGCCAGCAGCCCCCGGACTAGCGGGAATACAGATACGCAGTATTTT.

In its sample, this clonotype was seen a few times. The CDR3 loop reads CASSVSPVGTAYNEQFF. DNA of the CDR3: TGTGCCAGCAGCGTATCCCCCGTGGGGACAGCCTACAATGAGCAGTTCTTC. V is TRBV9 and J is TRBJ2-1, with TRBD1 matching over 7 bases. V gave up 1 base and J gave up 2 bases; unmatched junction bases: 9. This CDR3 is built from 17 residues. Germline CDR1 SGDLS, CDR2 YYNGEE.

This clonotype was seen a few times. The chain employs TRBV28 and TRBJ2-7, with 7 nucleotides matching TRBD1. V trimming: 8 bases; J trimming: 3 bases; junction bases outside the gene matches: 7. The CDR3 sequence is 13 residues long. Per germline, CDR1 MDHEN and CDR2 SYDVKM. The CDR3 loop is CASGWTGRYEQYF. CDR3 coding DNA: TGTGCCAGCGGTTGGACAGGCCGCTACGAGCAGTACTTC.

The rearrangement joins TRBV25-1 to TRBJ1-2; D call uncertain. Germline-derived CDR1 and CDR2 are MGHDK and SYGVNS. V lost 5 bases, J lost 6 bases, and 7 bases lay in between. This CDR3 has 11 residues. The CDR3 bases are TGTGCCAGCAGTTCCCCCGATGGCTACACCTTC. It encodes CASSSPDGYTF.

This clonotype showed up just a few times. This rearrangement joins TRBV20-1 to TRBJ2-7, with 7 bases matching TRBD1. The V gene's germline CDR1 is DFQATT and CDR2 SNEGSKA (reference sequence). V trimming: 2 bases; J trimming: 3 bases; junction bases outside the gene matches: 4. This CDR3 spans 13 amino acids. CDR3 bases: TGCAGTGCTAGACCCGGGACAGACTACGAGCAGTACTTC. Translation: CSARPGTDYEQYF.

The sample holds a few counts of this clonotype. V and J are TRBV12-3 or TRBV12-4 and TRBJ2-5; D is unclear. This CDR3 has 11 residues. V was pared by 3 bases and J by 11 bases, with 10 bases between. Here the CDR3 DNA reads TGTGCCAGCAGTTTCGGTTCGCGGCAGTACTTC. This encodes CASSFGSRQYF.

This clonotype was counted between two and nine times. The chain couples TRBV7-9 to TRBJ2-1; D gene unclear. This CDR3 region has 17 residues. Between the trimmed V and J ends, which lost 0 bases and 0 bases, there was a span of 12 bases. Germline V CDR1 and CDR2: SEHNR, FQNEAQ (reference sequence). For the CDR3, the DNA is TGTGCCAGCAGCTTAGCCACACTTACGAGCTCCTACAATGAGCAGTTCTTC. This codes for CASSLATLTSSYNEQFF.

V usage is TRBV3-1 and J usage is TRBJ2-4, with a weak D call TRBD2 (6 bases). Per the germline V gene, CDR1 is LGHDT and CDR2 is YNNKEL (reference sequence). The germline V and J ends were trimmed by 0 bases and 16 bases, with 25 bases remaining between them. The CDR3 covers 16 residues. The CDR3 loop reads CASSQDPGLGSYEHYF. CDR3 bases: TGTGCCAGCAGCCAAGATCCGGGACTCGGCAGCTACGAGCATTACTTC.

The chain joins TRBV6-6 to TRBJ1-2, with TRBD1 matching over 8 bases. After removal of 5 bases from V and 4 bases from J, the junction contained 6 bases not matched to a gene. Germline V gene sequence: CDR1 MNHNY, CDR2 SVGAGI (reference sequence). The CDR3 covers 14 residues. The CDR3 loop is CASSQQGGIYGYTF. CDR3 DNA sequence: TGTGCCAGCAGTCAACAGGGGGGTATCTATGGCTACACCTTC.

On this clonotype: Sequence at one end of the junction differs from germline and may be a read error. The V and J genes are TRBV15 and TRBJ2-1; weak D call: TRBD1 (5 bases). The length of the CDR3 is 18 residues. Looked up from germline, CDR1 is LNHNV and CDR2 is YYDKDF (reference sequence). CDR3 loop: CATSRVFGFPSVDNERFF. CDR3 bases: TGTGCCACCAGCAGAGTCTTCGGCTTCCCTTCGGTGGACAATGAGCGGTTCTTC.

With regard to this clonotype: The germline gene is not matched at one end of the junction; a read error may be the cause. The chain links TRBV6-5 to TRBJ1-4; 7 positions match TRBD1. The CDR3 loop spans 13 amino acids. Germline V gives CDR1 MNHEY, CDR2 SVGAGI. The CDR3 spells CASRRDSAGKPFF. Written as DNA, the CDR3 is TGTGCCAGCAGGCGGGACAGTGCGGGAAAACCGTTTTTT.

The chain couples TRBV7-9 to TRBJ1-5; TRBD1 might be the D (5 bases). The CDR3 has 15 residues. V lost 5 bases, J lost 5 bases, and 16 bases lay in between. Germline V gene lookup returns CDR1 SEHNR and CDR2 FQNEAQ (reference sequence). CDR3 nucleotides: TGTGCCAGCAGCGGAGGGGCTACAGGTTATCAGCCCCAGCATTTT. It encodes CASSGGATGYQPQHF.

This clonotype occurred many times. V and J are TRBV29-1 and TRBJ2-7, with D perhaps matching TRBD1 (5 bases). This CDR3 has 13 amino acids. V was cut by 0 bases and J by 3 bases, with 9 bases left in between. Germline-derived CDR1 and CDR2 are SQVTM and ANQGSEA. The CDR3 is CSVEDRADYEQYF. The CDR3 DNA reads TGCAGCGTTGAAGACAGGGCGGACTACGAGCAGTACTTC.

In DNA, the CDR3 is TGTGCCAGCAGCTTGGACCCGGACAGGGGGCCCTACAATGAGCAGTTCTTC. Amino acid sequence: CASSLDPDRGPYNEQFF. The chain recombines TRBV7-9 with TRBJ2-1; 11 nucleotides line up with TRBD1. From germline, CDR1 is SEHNR and CDR2 FQNEAQ (reference sequence). The CDR3 spans 17 residues. V trimming: 3 bases; J trimming: 2 bases; junction bases outside the gene matches: 6. The full variable domain, completed using reference TRBV7-9 and TRBJ2-1, is DTGVSQNPRHKITKRGQNVTFRCDPISEHNRLYWYRQTLGQGPEFLTYFQNEAQLEKSRLLSDRFSAERPKGSFSTLEIQRTEQGDSAMYLCASSLDPDRGPYNEQFFGPGTRLTVL.

This clonotype was recorded a few times. This chain uses TRBV7-2 with TRBJ2-5; D gene ambiguous. Germline V gene lookup returns CDR1 SGHTA and CDR2 FQGNSA. The CDR3 is 14 amino acids. The V gene lost 1 base and the J gene lost 11 bases, with 17 bases spanning the gap. In nucleotides, the CDR3 is TGTGCCAGCAGCTTAGAACTACCAAACAATGAGCAGTACTTC. Translation gives CASSLELPNNEQYF.

V is TRBV2 and J is TRBJ2-1, with D unresolved. The CDR3 is 12 residues long. Germline V lookup: CDR1 SNHLY, CDR2 FYNNEI. V lost 7 bases, J lost 2 bases, and 6 bases lay in between. CDR3 residues: CASNAAYNEQFF. The CDR3 DNA reads TGTGCCAGCAATGCGGCCTACAATGAGCAGTTCTTC.

The genes are TRBV18 and TRBJ2-3, with 9 bases identical to TRBD1. The CDR3 runs 14 residues. V shed 8 bases and J 2 bases; nucleotides not matched to a gene: 5. Per germline, CDR1 KGHSH and CDR2 LQKENI. Here the CDR3 DNA reads TGTGCCAGCAGGGACAGGGCGATCACAGATACGCAGTATTTT. Amino acids: CASRDRAITDTQYF.

The chain carries TRBV19 and TRBJ1-1, with a possible D match to TRBD1 (6 bases). The ends were cut back, 7 bases at V and 0 bases at J, with 12 bases in the middle. The CDR3 runs 14 residues. Germline CDR1 is LNHDA and CDR2 is SQIVND (reference sequence). The CDR3 spells CASIQGNMNTEAFF. In nucleotides, the CDR3 is TGTGCCAGTATCCAGGGGAACATGAACACTGAAGCTTTCTTT. Full variable domain (rest looked up from reference TRBV19 and TRBJ1-1): DGGITQSPKYLFRKEGQNVTLSCEQNLNHDAMYWYRQDPGQGLRLIYYSQIVNDFQKGDIAEGYSVSREKKESFPLTVTSAQKNPTAFYLCASIQGNMNTEAFFGQGTRLTVV.

Note on this clonotype: Being one base from a much bigger clone, this may be a read error. V gene TRBV10-3 combines with J gene TRBJ2-5; D gene unclear. The J call is doubtful: the DNA matches TRBJ2-7 better. Germline V CDR1 and CDR2: ENHRY, SYGVKD. CDR3 length: 11 amino acids. This CDR3 is CAISVTYEQYF. Written as DNA, the CDR3 is TGTGCCATCAGTGTAACTTACGAGCAGTACTTC.

This chain joins TRBV20-1 and TRBJ2-1, with 9 bases lining up with TRBD2. V gave up 0 bases and J gave up 9 bases; unmatched junction bases: 9. Germline V gene sequence: CDR1 DFQATT, CDR2 SNEGSKA (reference sequence). The CDR3 has 15 amino acids. The CDR3 bases are TGCAGTGCTAGAGATCTGGCGGGGGGGAACAGTGAGCAGTTCTTC. Its translation: CSARDLAGGNSEQFF.

This clonotype appeared a few times. The chain uses TRBV20-1 and TRBJ2-7, with 7 bases lining up with TRBD2. The CDR3 length is 13 residues. V dropped 1 base and J dropped 2; count of bases not matched to a gene: 2. Germline loops: CDR1 DFQATT, CDR2 SNEGSKA (reference sequence). This chain's CDR3 is CSARGAGAYEQYF. CDR3 nucleotides: TGCAGTGCTAGAGGGGCGGGGGCCTACGAGCAGTACTTC.

This chain uses TRBV5-1 with TRBJ1-4, with TRBD1 identical over 10 bases. The CDR3 contains 17 residues. Germline V gene sequence: CDR1 SGHRS, CDR2 YFSETQ. V gave up 0 bases and J gave up 3 bases; unmatched junction bases: 5. In DNA form, the CDR3 reads TGCGCCAGCAGCTTGGGGTATGGGACAGGGGCTAATGAAAAACTGTTTTTT. It codes for CASSLGYGTGANEKLFF.

The rearrangement links TRBV7-9 to TRBJ2-1; perhaps TRBD2 as D (5 bases). V shed 5 bases and J shed 2 bases, with 13 bases lying between them. The germline CDR1 and CDR2 sequences are SEHNR and FQNEAQ (reference sequence). The CDR3 length is 15 residues. The CDR3 loop is CASSRSVGTYNEQFF. In DNA, the CDR3 is TGTGCCAGCAGCCGATCAGTCGGGACCTACAATGAGCAGTTCTTC.

The chain has TRBV7-9 and TRBJ2-7; maybe TRBD2 (6 bases). V dropped 1 base and J dropped 0 bases, with 13 bases sitting between them. Germline-derived CDR1 and CDR2 are SEHNR and FQNEAQ (reference sequence). There are 16 residues in the CDR3. CDR3 residues: CASSLGRGPSSYEQYF. The CDR3 DNA sequence: TGTGCCAGCAGCTTAGGGCGGGGCCCTAGCTCCTACGAGCAGTACTTC.

J is TRBJ1-2 and V is TRBV4-1; TRBD1 matches 8 bases. Unmatched junction bases numbered 8, after V lost 1 base and J lost 4 bases. Germline CDR1 MGHRA, CDR2 YSYEKL. This CDR3 is built from 16 residues. The CDR3 here is CASSQVGQGTGYGYTF. CDR3 coding DNA: TGCGCCAGCAGCCAAGTCGGACAGGGAACAGGCTATGGCTACACCTTC.

This clonotype has only one observation. The chain is built from TRBV7-8 and TRBJ2-2, with TRBD1 matching over 8 bases. The germline V gene encodes CDR1 SGHVS and CDR2 FQNEAQ. This CDR3 contains 15 residues. V shed 2 bases and J 8 bases; nucleotides not matched to a gene: 7. The DNA for the CDR3 is TGTGCCAGCAGCTTATCAGACAGGGGCGAAGGGGAGCTGTTTTTT. Amino acids: CASSLSDRGEGELFF.

The gene calls are TRBV3-1 and TRBJ2-5; 7 nucleotides align to TRBD1. The DNA matches TRBJ2-7 better at its end, which makes the J call doubtful. The CDR3 is 14 residues long. Per germline, CDR1 LGHDT and CDR2 YNNKEL (reference sequence). This chain's CDR3 is CASSKQQGHHEQYF. The CDR3 DNA reads TGTGCCAGCAGCAAGCAACAGGGGCACCACGAGCAGTACTTC.

This clonotype was seen a few times. The V gene is TRBV27, the J gene TRBJ2-3; D ambiguous. CDR1 is MNHEY and CDR2 is SMNVEV in the germline V gene (reference sequence). The CDR3 loop spans 15 amino acids. The germline V and J ends were trimmed by 10 bases and 2 bases, with 19 bases remaining between them. CDR3 DNA sequence: TGTGCCACCAAAACCCTGGTTGGTTCCACAGATACGCAGTATTTT. Translation gives CATKTLVGSTDTQYF.

This clonotype was picked up a small number of times. The rearrangement joins TRBV7-2 to TRBJ1-1; no definite D call. The CDR3 contains 13 residues. Germline values: CDR1 SGHTA, CDR2 FQGNSA. Trimming pared 2 bases from V and 9 bases from J, leaving 13 bases between. The CDR3 DNA reads TGTGCCAGCAGCTTAACCTTTTCGCAGAAAGCTTTCTTT. This codes for CASSLTFSQKAFF.

This clonotype was recorded many times. The V gene is TRBV10-3, the J gene TRBJ1-5; no reliable D call. Trimming stripped 10 bases from V and 7 bases from J, with 17 bases between. This CDR3 is built from 13 residues. CDR1 and CDR2 from the germline V gene are ENHRY and SYGVKD. This chain's CDR3 is CATVSSLLQPQHF. The CDR3 nucleotides are TGTGCCACCGTCAGCAGCCTCCTCCAGCCCCAGCATTTT.